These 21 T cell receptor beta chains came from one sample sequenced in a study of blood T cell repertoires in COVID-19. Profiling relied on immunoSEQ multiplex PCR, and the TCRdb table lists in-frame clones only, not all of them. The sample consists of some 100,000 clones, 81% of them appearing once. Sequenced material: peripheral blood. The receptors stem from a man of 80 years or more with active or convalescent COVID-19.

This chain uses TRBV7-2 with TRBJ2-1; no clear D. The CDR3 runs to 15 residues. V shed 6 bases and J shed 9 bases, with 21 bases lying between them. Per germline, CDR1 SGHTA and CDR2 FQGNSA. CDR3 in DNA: TGTGCCAGCAGTTTAAAATCGGGTCCCCCGGGTGAGCAGTTCTTC. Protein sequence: CASSLKSGPPGEQFF. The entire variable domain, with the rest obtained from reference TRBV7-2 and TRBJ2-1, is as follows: GAGVSQSPSNKVTEKGKDVELRCDPISGHTALYWYRQSLGQGLEFLIYFQGNSAPDKSGLPSDRFSAERTGGSVSTLTIQRTQQEDSAVYLCASSLKSGPPGEQFFGPGTRLTVL.

The CDR3 DNA follows: TGTGCCAGCAGCCCCCCCAGGGGGCCTGCCTACGAGCAGTACTTC. Amino acid sequence: CASSPPRGPAYEQYF. This chain uses TRBV3-1 (or the pseudogene TRBV3-2) with TRBJ2-7; 8 bases agree with TRBD1. The V gene's germline CDR1 is LGHDT and CDR2 YNNKEL (reference sequence). CDR3 size: 15 residues. V lost 4 bases, J lost 2 bases, and 7 bases stayed unmatched.

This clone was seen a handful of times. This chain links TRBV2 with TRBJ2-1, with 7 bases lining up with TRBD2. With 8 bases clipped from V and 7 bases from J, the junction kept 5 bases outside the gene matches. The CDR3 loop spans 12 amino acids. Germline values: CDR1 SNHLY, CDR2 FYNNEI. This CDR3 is CASSAGGNEQFF. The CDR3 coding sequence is TGTGCCAGCTCGGCCGGGGGGAATGAGCAGTTCTTC.

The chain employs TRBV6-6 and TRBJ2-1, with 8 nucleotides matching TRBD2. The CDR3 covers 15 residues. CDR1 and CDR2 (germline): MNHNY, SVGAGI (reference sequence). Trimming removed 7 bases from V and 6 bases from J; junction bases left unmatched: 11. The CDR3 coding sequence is TGTGCCAGCACCATCCGGGGGGGGGTGAGCAATGAGCAGTTCTTC. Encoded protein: CASTIRGGVSNEQFF.

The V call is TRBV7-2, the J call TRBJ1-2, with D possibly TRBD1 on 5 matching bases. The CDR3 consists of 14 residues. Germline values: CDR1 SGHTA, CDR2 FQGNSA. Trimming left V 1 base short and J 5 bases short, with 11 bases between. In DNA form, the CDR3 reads TGTGCCAGCAGCTTAGAAGCAGGGCGGTATGGCTACACCTTC. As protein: CASSLEAGRYGYTF.

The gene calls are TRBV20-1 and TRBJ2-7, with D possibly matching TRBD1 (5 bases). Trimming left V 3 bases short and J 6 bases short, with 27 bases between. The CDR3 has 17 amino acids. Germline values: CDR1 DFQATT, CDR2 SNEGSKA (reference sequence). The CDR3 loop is CSASPLLGPRTSSEQYF. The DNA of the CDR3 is TGCAGTGCTAGTCCCCTCCTGGGGCCCAGGACCTCTTCCGAGCAGTACTTC.

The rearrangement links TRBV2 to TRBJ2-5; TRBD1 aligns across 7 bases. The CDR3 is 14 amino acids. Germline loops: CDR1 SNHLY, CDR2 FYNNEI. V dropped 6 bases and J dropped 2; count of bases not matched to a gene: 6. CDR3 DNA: TGTGCCAGCAGCTGGGGACAGAATCAAGAGACCCAGTACTTC. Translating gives CASSWGQNQETQYF.

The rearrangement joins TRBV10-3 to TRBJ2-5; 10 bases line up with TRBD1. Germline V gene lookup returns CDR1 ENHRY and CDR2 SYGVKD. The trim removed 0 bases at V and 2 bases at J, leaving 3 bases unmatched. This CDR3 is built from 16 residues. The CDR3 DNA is TGTGCCATCAGTGAGTCGACAGGGGGCAAGCAAGAGACCCAGTACTTC. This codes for CAISESTGGKQETQYF.

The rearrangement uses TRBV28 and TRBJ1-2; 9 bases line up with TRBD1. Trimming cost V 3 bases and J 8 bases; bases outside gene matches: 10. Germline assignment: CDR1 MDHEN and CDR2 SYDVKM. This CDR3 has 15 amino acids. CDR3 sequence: CASSFRDRATGGYTF. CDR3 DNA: TGTGCCAGCAGTTTCCGGGACAGGGCAACGGGGGGCTACACCTTC.

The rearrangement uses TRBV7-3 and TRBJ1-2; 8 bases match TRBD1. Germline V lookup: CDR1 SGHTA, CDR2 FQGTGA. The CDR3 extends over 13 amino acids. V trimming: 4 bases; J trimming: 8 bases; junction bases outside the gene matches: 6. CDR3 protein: CASSSQGARGYTF. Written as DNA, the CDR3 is TGTGCCAGCAGCTCCCAGGGGGCTCGAGGCTACACCTTC.

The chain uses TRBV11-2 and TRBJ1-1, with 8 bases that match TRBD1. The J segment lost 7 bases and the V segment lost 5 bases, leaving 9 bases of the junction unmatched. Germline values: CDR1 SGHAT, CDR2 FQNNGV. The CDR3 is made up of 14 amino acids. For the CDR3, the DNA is TGTGCCAGCAGCGCATTCTCAGGGGGCCTTGAAGCTTTCTTT. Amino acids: CASSAFSGGLEAFF.

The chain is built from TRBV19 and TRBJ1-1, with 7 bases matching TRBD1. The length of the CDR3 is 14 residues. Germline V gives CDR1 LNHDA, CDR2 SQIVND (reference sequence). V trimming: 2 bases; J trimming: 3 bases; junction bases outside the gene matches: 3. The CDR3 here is CASSIWQGDTEAFF. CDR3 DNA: TGTGCCAGTAGTATATGGCAGGGGGACACTGAAGCTTTCTTT.

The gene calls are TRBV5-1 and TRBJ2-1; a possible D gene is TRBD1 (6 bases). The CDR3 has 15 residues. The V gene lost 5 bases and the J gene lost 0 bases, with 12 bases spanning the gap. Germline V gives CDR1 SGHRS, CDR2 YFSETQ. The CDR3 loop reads CASRIGTNSYNEQFF. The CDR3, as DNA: TGCGCCAGCAGAATTGGGACAAACTCCTACAATGAGCAGTTCTTC.

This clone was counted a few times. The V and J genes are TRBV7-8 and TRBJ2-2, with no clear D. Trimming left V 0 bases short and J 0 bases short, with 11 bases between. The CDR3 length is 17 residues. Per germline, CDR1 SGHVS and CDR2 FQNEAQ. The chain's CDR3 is CASSLALAAPNTGELFF. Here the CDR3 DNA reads TGTGCCAGCAGCTTAGCGTTGGCGGCCCCGAACACCGGGGAGCTGTTTTTT. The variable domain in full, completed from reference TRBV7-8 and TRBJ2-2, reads GAGVSQSPRYKVAKRGQDVALRCDPISGHVSLFWYQQALGQGPEFLTYFQNEAQLDKSGLPSDRFFAERPEGSVSTLKIQRTQQEDSAVYLCASSLALAAPNTGELFFGEGSRLTVL.

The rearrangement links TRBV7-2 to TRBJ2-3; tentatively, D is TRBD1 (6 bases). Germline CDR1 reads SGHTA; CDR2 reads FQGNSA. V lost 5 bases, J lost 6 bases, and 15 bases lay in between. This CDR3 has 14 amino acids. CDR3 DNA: TGTGCCAGCAGCCCTGGACAGACGTCGGATACGCAGTATTTT. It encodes CASSPGQTSDTQYF.

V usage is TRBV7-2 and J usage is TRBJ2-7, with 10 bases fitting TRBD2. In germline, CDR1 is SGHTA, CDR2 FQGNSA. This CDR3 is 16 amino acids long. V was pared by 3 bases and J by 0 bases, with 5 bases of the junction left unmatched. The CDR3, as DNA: TGTGCCAGCAGCTTGTCTAGCGGGGGCGACTCCTACGAGCAGTACTTC. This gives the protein CASSLSSGGDSYEQYF.

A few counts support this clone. The CDR3 loop reads CASSVGQRIYGYTF. The CDR3 DNA reads as TGTGCCAGCAGCGTGGGACAGCGAATATATGGCTACACCTTC. The genes are TRBV5-6 and TRBJ1-2, with 7 bases that match TRBD1. The V segment lost 4 bases and the J segment 5 bases; nucleotides outside the gene matches: 8. Germline loops: CDR1 SGHDT, CDR2 YYEEEE. CDR3 length: 14 amino acids. Complete variable domain (other parts from reference TRBV5-6 and TRBJ1-2): DAGVTQSPTHLIKTRGQQVTLRCSPKSGHDTVSWYQQALGQGPQFIFQYYEEEERQRGNFPDRFSGHQFPNYSSELNVNALLLGDSALYLCASSVGQRIYGYTFGSGTRLTVV.

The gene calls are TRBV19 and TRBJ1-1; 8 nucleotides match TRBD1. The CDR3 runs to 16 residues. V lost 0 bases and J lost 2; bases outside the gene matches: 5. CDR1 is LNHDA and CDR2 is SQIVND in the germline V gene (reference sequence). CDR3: CASSIDGTGLNTEAFF. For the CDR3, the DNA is TGTGCCAGTAGTATAGATGGGACAGGACTAAACACTGAAGCTTTCTTT. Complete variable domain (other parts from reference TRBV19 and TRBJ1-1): DGGITQSPKYLFRKEGQNVTLSCEQNLNHDAMYWYRQDPGQGLRLIYYSQIVNDFQKGDIAEGYSVSREKKESFPLTVTSAQKNPTAFYLCASSIDGTGLNTEAFFGQGTRLTVV.

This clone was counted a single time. The CDR3 DNA sequence: TGTGCCAGCAGCCGGGGGGCCACAGATACGCAGTATTTT. It codes for CASSRGATDTQYF. This sequence joins TRBV11-3 and TRBJ2-3; D might be TRBD2 (7 bases). V gave up 5 bases and J gave up 2 bases, with 8 bases separating them. The CDR3 consists of 13 residues. Per germline, CDR1 SGHNT and CDR2 YENEEA.

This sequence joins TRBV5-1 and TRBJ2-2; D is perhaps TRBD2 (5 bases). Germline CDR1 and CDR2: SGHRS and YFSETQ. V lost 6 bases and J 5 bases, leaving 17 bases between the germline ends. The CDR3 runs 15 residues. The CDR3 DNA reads TGCGCCAGCATCCCGGCGCCACGAGGGACCGGGGAGCTGTTTTTT. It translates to CASIPAPRGTGELFF.

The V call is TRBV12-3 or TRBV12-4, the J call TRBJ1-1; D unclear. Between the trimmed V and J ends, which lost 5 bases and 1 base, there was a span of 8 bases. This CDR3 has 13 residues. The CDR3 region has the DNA TGTGCCAGCAGTCGATTCGGGAACACTGAAGCTTTCTTT. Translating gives CASSRFGNTEAFF.